Each of the 6 T cell receptor beta chains below was sequenced from the same sample in a study of T-cell reconstitution after alpha-beta-depleted transplantation in children. Preparation of the TCRbeta library used unique molecular identifiers. TCRdb reanalysed the PCR reads using MiXCR and keeps one entry per CDR3 protein. The sample carries 380,000 or so distinct CDR3 sequences, approximately 12% recorded once. Sequenced here: PBMCs, sampled from the stem cell graft. The source of these receptors is a human donor who donated a stem cell graft to a child with Fanconi anemia.

This clonotype turned up a few times. The chain combines TRBV6-1 with TRBJ2-7; D is ambiguous. V gave up 4 bases and J gave up 0 bases, with 10 bases separating them. Germline values: CDR1 MNHNS, CDR2 SASEGT. CDR3 length: 14 amino acids. This chain's CDR3 is CASSGAPDSYEQYV. The CDR3 bases are TGTGCCAGCAGTGGGGCACCCGACTCCTACGAGCAGTACGTC.

This clonotype has a handful of counts. The rearrangement joins TRBV5-6 to TRBJ1-1; D ambiguous. The germline CDR1 and CDR2 sequences are SGHDT and YYEEEE. Trimming stripped 2 bases from V and 1 base from J, with 9 bases between. This CDR3 region has 14 residues. In DNA form, the CDR3 reads TGTGCCAGCAGCTTCAGGAGACCGAACACTGAAGCTTTCTTT. Protein: CASSFRRPNTEAFF.

This clonotype has more than one count but fewer than ten. The V gene is TRBV6-5, the J gene TRBJ1-1; D gene unclear. This CDR3 region has 14 residues. Trimming cost V 0 bases and J 3 bases, with 8 bases left between them. Looked up from germline, CDR1 is MNHEY and CDR2 is SVGAGI. The CDR3 DNA sequence: TGTGCCAGCAGTTACTCGTCCAGGCACACTGAAGCTTTCTTT. This translates into CASSYSSRHTEAFF.

This clonotype was detected a few times. The chain joins TRBV27 to TRBJ1-5, with 7 bases lining up with TRBD1. V shed 8 bases and J 2 bases; nucleotides not matched to a gene: 6. This CDR3 has 14 amino acids. Germline loops: CDR1 MNHEY, CDR2 SMNVEV (reference sequence). The CDR3 DNA reads TGTGCCAGCGCGACAGGGACGGGCAATCAGCCCCAGCATTTT. The encoded protein is CASATGTGNQPQHF.

The chain recombines TRBV3-1 with TRBJ1-2; D not resolved. V was cut by 5 bases and J by 4 bases, with 17 bases left in between. This CDR3 has 15 amino acids. Germline loops: CDR1 LGHDT, CDR2 YNNKEL (reference sequence). This chain's CDR3 is CASSGLSLAGYGYTF. In DNA, the CDR3 is TGTGCCAGCAGCGGTTTGTCTTTGGCAGGCTATGGCTACACCTTC.

This rearrangement joins TRBV20-1 to TRBJ1-1, with 8 bases matching TRBD1. The CDR3 totals 16 residues. The ends lost 4 bases at V and 4 bases at J; junction bases unmatched: 14. Germline V lookup: CDR1 DFQATT, CDR2 SNEGSKA (reference sequence). CDR3 sequence reads: CSAINWTGIVRTEAFF. CDR3 nucleotides: TGCAGTGCTATAAATTGGACAGGGATTGTGCGCACTGAAGCTTTCTTT.